This TCR beta chain was profiled in a study of blood T cell repertoires in COVID-19. Under the authors' procedure: Amplification of reference gene primers provided the estimated nucleated cell counts. Some clones are missing from TCRdb's copy, which holds only in-frame ones; the method was immunoSEQ multiplex PCR. The V and J calls and clone size come from that table; D and trimming were worked out from the DNA. The sample includes under 200,000 clones, roughly 83% of them seen just once. Participants, about 18 to 100 years old, spanned around 26 US areas. Recovery among Cohort 3 donors was established by two negative PCRs, clearance, or symptom resolution. This receptor was obtained from a woman aged 50 to 60 who had recovered from COVID-19. The sample was PBMCs or T cells enriched from blood (not recorded which).

The DNA for the CDR3 is TGTGCCAGCAGCTTTACTACTAGAGAGACCCAGTACTTC. Translation gives CASSFTTRETQYF. This chain joins TRBV7-2 and TRBJ2-5, with D tentatively TRBD2 (5 bases). Germline CDR1 SGHTA, CDR2 FQGNSA. The ends were cut back, 3 bases at V and 4 bases at J, with 9 bases in the middle. The CDR3 runs 13 residues. Drawing the rest from reference TRBV7-2 and TRBJ2-5, the complete variable domain is GAGVSQSPSNKVTEKGKDVELRCDPISGHTALYWYRQSLGQGLEFLIYFQGNSAPDKSGLPSDRFSAERTGGSVSTLTIQRTQQEDSAVYLCASSFTTRETQYFGPGTRLLVL.